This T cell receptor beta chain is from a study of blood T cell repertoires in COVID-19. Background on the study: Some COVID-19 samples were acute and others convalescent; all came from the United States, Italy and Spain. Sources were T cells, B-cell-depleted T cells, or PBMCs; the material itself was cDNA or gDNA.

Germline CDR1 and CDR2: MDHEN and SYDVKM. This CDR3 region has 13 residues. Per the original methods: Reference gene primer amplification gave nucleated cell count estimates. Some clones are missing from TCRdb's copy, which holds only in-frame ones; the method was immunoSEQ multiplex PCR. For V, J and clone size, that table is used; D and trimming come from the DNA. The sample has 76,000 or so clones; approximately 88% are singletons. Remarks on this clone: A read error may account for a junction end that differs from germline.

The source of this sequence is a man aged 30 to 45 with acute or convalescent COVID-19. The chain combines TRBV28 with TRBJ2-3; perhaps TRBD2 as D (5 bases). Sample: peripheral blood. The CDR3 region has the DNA TGTGCCAGCATTTTAAGCGGCGAAGATACGCAGTATTTT. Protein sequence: CASILSGEDTQYF.